This TCR beta chain was recovered during a study of OX40 agonist ivuxolimab in advanced cancers. Overall study context: Patients took ivuxolimab, an agonistic anti-OX40 (CD134) antibody. Cancers in dose escalation were hepatocellular, melanoma, renal cell and head and neck.

Here immunoSEQ multiplex PCR was the method, and the copy in TCRdb shows in-frame clones only, minus some. The sample lists approximately 44,000 clones, around 80% occurring once. The input for sequencing was CD4+ or CD8+ T cells sorted from blood, taken in a trial of the OX40 agonist ivuxolimab. The source is an adult with an advanced solid tumor such as melanoma, head and neck, liver or kidney cancer.

The CDR3 sequence is CASSANREQRTQYF. CDR3 nucleotides: TGTGCCAGCAGTGCCAACCGGGAGCAGAGGACCCAGTACTTC. This rearrangement joins TRBV6-1 to TRBJ2-5, with D possibly being TRBD2 (6 bases). This CDR3 has 14 residues. The V gene's germline CDR1 is MNHNS and CDR2 SASEGT. V was trimmed by 4 bases and J by 7 bases, leaving 16 bases between them.